The source of this T cell receptor beta chain is a study of human T cells and chemical hapten exposure. This clonotype appeared a few times. Its antigen is unidentified. Germline loops: CDR1 MNHNY, CDR2 SVGAGI (reference sequence). This CDR3 spans 11 amino acids. Between the trimmed V and J ends, which lost 6 bases and 6 bases, there was a span of 9 bases. Time point reported: patch test 1, 2 weeks after DPC sensitization. Noted treatment: therapeutic diphenylcyclopropenone sensitization with weekly scalp DPC. Regarding the study as a whole: Expanded TCR counts at PT1 were positively correlated with the patch test score.

TCRdb used MiXCR to reprocess the RACE reads, holding one entry per CDR3 protein. The sample holds over 85,000 distinct CDR3 sequences, around 12% seen once. The chain recombines TRBV6-6 with TRBJ2-7, with D unresolved. This TCR came from a woman aged 40 to 50 with alopecia areata. Some clones in this sample may be carry-over from other donors' samples. Here the sequenced sample was whole blood, taken in connection with sensitization to the hapten diphenylcyclopropenone (DPC). CDR3 loop: CASSSGFEQYF. The CDR3 bases are TGTGCCAGCAGCTCTGGGTTCGAGCAGTACTTC.